This is a list of T cell receptor beta chains from one sample in a study of blood T cell repertoires in COVID-19. Assay: immunoSEQ multiplex PCR; the TCRdb copy retains only in-frame clones and omits some. The table shows 300,000 to 450,000 clones, with roughly 86% occurring only once. The sequenced sample was peripheral blood. The receptors here all came from a woman between 55 and 75 years old with COVID-19, enrolled during active disease. The CDR3 runs from the conserved cysteine through the conserved F or W. The D gene is left open where the match is weak. Where a row states a size, it is once, few, many or the class of an expanded clone; other rows omit it.

TRBD2,TRBJ2-7,NA,TRBV20-1,CSASLAGDEYEQYF,TGCAGTGCTAGTCTAGCGGGGGATGAATACGAGCAGTACTTC
TRBD2,TRBJ2-3,NA,TRBV10-3,CAISLGGGTDTQYF,TGTGCCATCAGTCTCGGCGGGGGTACAGATACGCAGTATTTT
TRBD1,TRBJ1-6,NA,TRBV2,CASRKDRDNSPLHF,TGTGCCAGCAGGAAAGACAGGGATAATTCACCCCTCCACTTT
NA,TRBJ2-3,NA,TRBV5-1,CASSFGGGADTQYF,TGCGCCAGCAGCTTCGGGGGTGGGGCAGATACGCAGTATTTT
NA,TRBJ2-3,NA,TRBV5-4,CASSWKGYGTDTQYF,TGTGCCAGCAGCTGGAAGGGGTACGGCACAGATACGCAGTATTTT
TRBD2,TRBJ2-3,once,TRBV4-1,CASSQGAMGRGTDTQYF,TGCGCCAGCAGCCAAGGGGCCATGGGGAGGGGCACAGATACGCAGTATTTT
TRBD2,TRBJ2-1,NA,TRBV19,CASSPGLAVYNEQFF,TGTGCCAGTAGTCCGGGACTAGCGGTGTACAATGAGCAGTTCTTC
NA,TRBJ2-1,NA,TRBV5-6,CASSLGGNEQFF,TGTGCCAGCAGCTTGGGAGGCAATGAGCAGTTCTTC
NA,TRBJ2-2,NA,TRBV5-6,CASSLGDMGTAGELFF,TGTGCCAGCAGCTTGGGGGACATGGGTACCGCCGGGGAGCTGTTTTTT
TRBD1,TRBJ2-7,NA,TRBV19,CASSPTRTRQGADEQYF,TGTGCCAGTAGCCCAACCCGAACTCGACAGGGGGCGGACGAGCAGTACTTC
NA,TRBJ1-1,NA,TRBV7-3,CASSLIPVAGGTEAFF,TGTGCCAGCAGCTTAATCCCTGTGGCGGGGGGCACTGAAGCTTTCTTT
NA,TRBJ1-2,NA,TRBV12-3/TRBV12-4,CASSLPGDRGYTF,TGTGCCAGCAGTTTACCCGGGGATCGGGGCTACACCTTC
NA,TRBJ2-7,NA,TRBV19,CASSIAGNEQYF,TGTGCCAGTAGTATCGCGGGGAACGAGCAGTACTTC
NA,TRBJ2-3,NA,TRBV5-1,CASSTDFVTQYF,TGCGCCAGCAGCACGGACTTTGTTACGCAGTATTTT
NA,TRBJ1-1,NA,TRBV4-2,CASSQEFRRMLEAFF,TGTGCCAGCAGCCAAGAATTCCGGAGGATGTTGGAAGCTTTCTTT
NA,TRBJ1-5,NA,TRBV2,CASSDGQPQHF,TGTGCCAGCAGTGACGGTCAGCCCCAGCATTTT
NA,TRBJ1-2,NA,TRBV15,CATSTGQSYGYTF,TGTGCCACCAGCACCGGACAGAGCTATGGCTACACCTTC
TRBD1,TRBJ1-1,NA,TRBV18,CASSPRDRTYGTEAFF,TGTGCCAGCTCACCCCGGGACAGAACGTATGGGACTGAAGCTTTCTTT
TRBD1,TRBJ1-1,NA,TRBV9,CASSPLEGAGRAFF,TGTGCCAGCAGCCCCCTCGAGGGGGCAGGCAGAGCTTTCTTT
TRBD2,TRBJ2-1,once,TRBV18,CASSIPSGGAARNEQFF,TGTGCCAGCTCAATCCCTAGCGGGGGGGCCGCGAGAAATGAGCAGTTCTTC
TRBD1,TRBJ1-1,NA,TRBV18,CASSPPQGVNTEAFF,TGTGCCAGCTCACCACCACAGGGGGTGAACACTGAAGCTTTCTTT
NA,TRBJ1-1,NA,TRBV4-1,CASSQVIEYYEAFF,TGCGCCAGCAGCCAAGTTATTGAGTATTACGAAGCTTTCTTT
NA,TRBJ1-2,once,TRBV27,CASSYGTDYGYTF,TGTGCCAGCAGCTACGGGACTGACTATGGCTACACCTTC
NA,TRBJ2-2,once,TRBV5-1,CASSYLGSSTGELFF,TGCGCCAGCAGCTACCTCGGGAGTTCCACCGGGGAGCTGTTTTTT
NA,TRBJ2-1,NA,TRBV2,CASSEFGGHRNEQFF,TGTGCCAGCAGTGAATTCGGGGGGCATAGGAATGAGCAGTTCTTC
TRBD1,TRBJ1-5,once,TRBV6-5,CASSPGQGSNQPQHF,TGTGCCAGCAGTCCGGGACAGGGGAGCAATCAGCCCCAGCATTTT
NA,TRBJ2-6,NA,TRBV6-5,CASSYRGSGANVLTF,TGTGCCAGCAGTTACAGAGGCTCTGGGGCCAACGTCCTGACTTTC
NA,TRBJ1-1,NA,TRBV14,CASSHLAGRGNTEAFF,TGTGCCAGCAGCCATTTGGCAGGGCGAGGGAACACTGAAGCTTTCTTT
TRBD2,TRBJ2-3,NA,TRBV30,CAWSGLAGVTDTQYF,TGTGCCTGGAGCGGACTAGCGGGGGTAACAGATACGCAGTATTTT
TRBD1,TRBJ2-3,NA,TRBV6-5,CASRRQGPDTQYF,TGTGCCAGCAGGAGACAGGGCCCAGATACGCAGTATTTT
TRBD1,TRBJ2-5,NA,TRBV3-1/TRBV3-2,CASSQSTGGQETQYF,TGTGCCAGCAGCCAAAGTACAGGGGGCCAAGAGACCCAGTACTTC
NA,TRBJ1-2,once,TRBV15,CATSRDKGAAFYGYTF,TGTGCCACCAGCAGAGATAAAGGCGCGGCTTTCTATGGCTACACCTTC
NA,TRBJ2-1,NA,TRBV2,CASSERGRGVPYNEQFF,TGTGCCAGCAGTGAACGAGGGAGGGGGGTACCCTACAATGAGCAGTTCTTC